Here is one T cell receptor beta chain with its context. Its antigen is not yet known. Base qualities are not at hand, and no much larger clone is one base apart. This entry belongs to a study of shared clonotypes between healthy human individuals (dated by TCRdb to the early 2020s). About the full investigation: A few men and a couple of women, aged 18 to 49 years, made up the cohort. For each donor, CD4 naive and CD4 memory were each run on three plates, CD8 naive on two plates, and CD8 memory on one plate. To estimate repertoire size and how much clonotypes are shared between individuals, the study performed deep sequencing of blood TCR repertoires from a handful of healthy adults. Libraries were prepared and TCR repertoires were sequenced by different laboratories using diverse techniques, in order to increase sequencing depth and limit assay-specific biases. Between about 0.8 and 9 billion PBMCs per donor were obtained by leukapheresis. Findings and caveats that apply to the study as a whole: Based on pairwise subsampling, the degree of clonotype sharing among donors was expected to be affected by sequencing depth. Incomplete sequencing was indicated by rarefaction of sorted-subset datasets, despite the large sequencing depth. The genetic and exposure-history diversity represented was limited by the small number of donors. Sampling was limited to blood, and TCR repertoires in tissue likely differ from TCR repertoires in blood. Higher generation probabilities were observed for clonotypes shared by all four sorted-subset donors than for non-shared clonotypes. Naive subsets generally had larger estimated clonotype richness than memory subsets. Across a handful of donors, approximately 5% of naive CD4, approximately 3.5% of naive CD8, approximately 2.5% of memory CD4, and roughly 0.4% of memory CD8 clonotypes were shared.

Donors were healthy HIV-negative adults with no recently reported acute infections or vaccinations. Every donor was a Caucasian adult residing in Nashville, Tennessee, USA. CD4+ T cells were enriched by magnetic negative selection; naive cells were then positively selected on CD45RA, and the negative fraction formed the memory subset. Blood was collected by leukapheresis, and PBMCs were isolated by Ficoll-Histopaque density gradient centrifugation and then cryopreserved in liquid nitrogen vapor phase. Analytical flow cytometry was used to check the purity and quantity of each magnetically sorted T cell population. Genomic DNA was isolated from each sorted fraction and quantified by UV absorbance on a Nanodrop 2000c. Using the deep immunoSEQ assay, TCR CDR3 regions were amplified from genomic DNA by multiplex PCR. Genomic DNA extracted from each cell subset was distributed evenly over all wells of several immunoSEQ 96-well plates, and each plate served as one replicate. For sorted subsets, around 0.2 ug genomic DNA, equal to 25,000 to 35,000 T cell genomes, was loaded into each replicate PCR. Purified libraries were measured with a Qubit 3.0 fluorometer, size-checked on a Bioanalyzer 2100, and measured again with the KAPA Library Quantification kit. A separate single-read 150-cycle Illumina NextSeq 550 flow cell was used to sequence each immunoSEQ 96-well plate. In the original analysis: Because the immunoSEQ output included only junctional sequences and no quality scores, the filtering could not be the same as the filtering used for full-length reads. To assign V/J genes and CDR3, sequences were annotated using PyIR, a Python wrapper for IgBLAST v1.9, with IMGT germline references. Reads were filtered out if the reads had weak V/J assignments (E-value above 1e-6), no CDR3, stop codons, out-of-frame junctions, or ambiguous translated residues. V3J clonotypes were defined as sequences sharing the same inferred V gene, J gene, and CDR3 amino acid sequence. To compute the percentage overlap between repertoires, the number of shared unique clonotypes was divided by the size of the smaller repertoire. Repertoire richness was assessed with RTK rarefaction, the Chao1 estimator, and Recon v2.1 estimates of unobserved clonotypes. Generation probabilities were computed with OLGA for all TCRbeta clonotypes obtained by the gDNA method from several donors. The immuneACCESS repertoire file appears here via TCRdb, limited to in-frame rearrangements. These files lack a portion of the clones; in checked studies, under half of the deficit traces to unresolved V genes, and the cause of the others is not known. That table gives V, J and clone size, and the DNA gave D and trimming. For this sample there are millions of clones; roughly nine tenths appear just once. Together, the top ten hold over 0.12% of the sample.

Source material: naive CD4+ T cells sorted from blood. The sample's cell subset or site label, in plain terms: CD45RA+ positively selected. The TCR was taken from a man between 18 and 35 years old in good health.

Here the CDR3 is given as CAISRDRDWYEQYF. The nucleotides are TGTGCCATCAGCCGGGACAGGGATTGGTACGAGCAGTACTTC. The chain is assembled from TRBV10-3 and TRBJ2-7, and 9 bases in between align with TRBD1. The germline V gene provides CDR1 ENHRY and CDR2 SYGVKD. The CDR3, cysteine through phenylalanine, is 14 amino acids long. This entry keeps only the CDR3 DNA: 42 bases, framed from base 1. After removal of 6 bases from V and 4 bases from J, the junction retains 7 bases not matched to a gene.